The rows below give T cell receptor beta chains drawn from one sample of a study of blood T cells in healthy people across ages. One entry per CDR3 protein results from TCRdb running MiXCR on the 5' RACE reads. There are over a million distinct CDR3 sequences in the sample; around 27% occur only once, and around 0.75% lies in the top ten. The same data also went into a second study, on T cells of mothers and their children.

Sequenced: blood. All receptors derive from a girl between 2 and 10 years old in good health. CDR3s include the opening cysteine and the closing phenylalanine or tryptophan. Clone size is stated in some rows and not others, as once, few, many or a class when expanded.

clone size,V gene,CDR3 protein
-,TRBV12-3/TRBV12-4,CASRDWEKLFF
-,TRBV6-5,CASSYNTGEAFF
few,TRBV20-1,CSARLYVSAGVTQYF
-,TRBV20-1,CSARRVAEADTQYF
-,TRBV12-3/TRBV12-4,CASSKWGYEQYF
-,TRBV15,CATSVGGTDTQYF
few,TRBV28,CASSPGSVAPTF
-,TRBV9,CASSSGNRIGDTQYF
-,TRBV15,CATALLSYNEQFF
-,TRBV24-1,CAAAKPYNTGELFF
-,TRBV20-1,CSLPIQGNTEAFF
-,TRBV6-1,CASSEGLYGYTF
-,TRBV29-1,CSVLTGTAFDEQYF
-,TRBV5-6,CASSSGQGLYEQYF
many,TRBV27,CASSRSRSYNEQFF